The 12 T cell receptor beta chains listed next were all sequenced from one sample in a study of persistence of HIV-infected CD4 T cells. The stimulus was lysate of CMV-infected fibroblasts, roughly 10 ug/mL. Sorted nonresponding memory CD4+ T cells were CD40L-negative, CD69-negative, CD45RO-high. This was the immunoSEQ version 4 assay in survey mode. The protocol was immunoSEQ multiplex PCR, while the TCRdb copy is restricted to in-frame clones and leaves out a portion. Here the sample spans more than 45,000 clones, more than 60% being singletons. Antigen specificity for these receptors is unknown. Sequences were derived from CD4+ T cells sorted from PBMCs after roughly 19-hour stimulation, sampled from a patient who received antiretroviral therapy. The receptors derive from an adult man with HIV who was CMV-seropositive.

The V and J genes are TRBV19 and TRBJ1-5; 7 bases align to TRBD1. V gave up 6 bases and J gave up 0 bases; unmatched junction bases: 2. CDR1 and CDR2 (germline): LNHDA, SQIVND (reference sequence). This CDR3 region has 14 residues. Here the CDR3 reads CASRDRNSNQPQHF. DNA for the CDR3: TGTGCCAGTAGGGACAGGAATAGCAATCAGCCCCAGCATTTT. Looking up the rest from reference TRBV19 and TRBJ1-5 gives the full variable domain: DGGITQSPKYLFRKEGQNVTLSCEQNLNHDAMYWYRQDPGQGLRLIYYSQIVNDFQKGDIAEGYSVSREKKESFPLTVTSAQKNPTAFYLCASRDRNSNQPQHFGDGTRLSIL.

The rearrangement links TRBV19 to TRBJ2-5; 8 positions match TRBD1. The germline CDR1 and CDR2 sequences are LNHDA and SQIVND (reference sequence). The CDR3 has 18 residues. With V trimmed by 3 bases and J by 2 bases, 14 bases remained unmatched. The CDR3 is CASSIGQGALSFQETQYF. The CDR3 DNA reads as TGTGCCAGTAGTATTGGACAGGGAGCCCTCTCCTTTCAAGAGACCCAGTACTTC. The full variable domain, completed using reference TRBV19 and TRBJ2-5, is DGGITQSPKYLFRKEGQNVTLSCEQNLNHDAMYWYRQDPGQGLRLIYYSQIVNDFQKGDIAEGYSVSREKKESFPLTVTSAQKNPTAFYLCASSIGQGALSFQETQYFGPGTRLLVL.

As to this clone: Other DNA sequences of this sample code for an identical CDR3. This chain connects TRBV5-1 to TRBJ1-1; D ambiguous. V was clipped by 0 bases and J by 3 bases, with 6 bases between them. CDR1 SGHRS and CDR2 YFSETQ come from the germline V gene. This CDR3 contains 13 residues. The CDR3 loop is CASSLGRDTEAFF. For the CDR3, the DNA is TGCGCCAGCAGCTTGGGGCGGGACACTGAAGCTTTCTTT. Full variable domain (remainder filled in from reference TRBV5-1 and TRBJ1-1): KAGVTQTPRYLIKTRGQQVTLSCSPISGHRSVSWYQQTPGQGLQFLFEYFSETQRNKGNFPGRFSGRQFSNSRSEMNVSTLELGDSALYLCASSLGRDTEAFFGQGTRLTVV.

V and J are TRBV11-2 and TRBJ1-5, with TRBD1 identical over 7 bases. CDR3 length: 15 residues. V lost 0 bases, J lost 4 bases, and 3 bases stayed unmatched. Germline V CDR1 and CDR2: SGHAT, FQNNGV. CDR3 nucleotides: TGTGCCAGCAGCTTAGAGGGACAGAAGAATCAGCCCCAGCATTTT. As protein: CASSLEGQKNQPQHF.

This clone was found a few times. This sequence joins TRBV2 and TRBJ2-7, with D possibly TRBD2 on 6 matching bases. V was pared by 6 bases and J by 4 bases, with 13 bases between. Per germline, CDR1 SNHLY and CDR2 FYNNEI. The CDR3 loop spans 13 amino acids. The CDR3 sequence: CASSRDSLYEQYF. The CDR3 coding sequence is TGTGCCAGCAGCCGGGACTCCCTTTACGAGCAGTACTTC.

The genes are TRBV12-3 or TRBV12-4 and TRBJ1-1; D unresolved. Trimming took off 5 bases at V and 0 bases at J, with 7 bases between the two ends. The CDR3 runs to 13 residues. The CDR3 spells CASSTHLNTEAFF. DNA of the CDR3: TGTGCCAGCAGTACCCATTTGAACACTGAAGCTTTCTTT.

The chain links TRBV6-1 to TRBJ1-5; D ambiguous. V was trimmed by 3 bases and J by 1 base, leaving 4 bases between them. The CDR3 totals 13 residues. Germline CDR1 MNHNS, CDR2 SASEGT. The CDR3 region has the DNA TGTGCCAGCAGTGAGAGCAGCAATCAGCCCCAGCATTTT. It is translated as CASSESSNQPQHF.

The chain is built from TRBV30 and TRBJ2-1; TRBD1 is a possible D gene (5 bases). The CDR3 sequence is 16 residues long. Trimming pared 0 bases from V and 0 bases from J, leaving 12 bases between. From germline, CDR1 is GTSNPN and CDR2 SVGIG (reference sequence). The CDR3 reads CAWSVSARASYNEQFF. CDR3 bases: TGTGCCTGGAGTGTATCCGCCAGGGCCTCCTACAATGAGCAGTTCTTC.

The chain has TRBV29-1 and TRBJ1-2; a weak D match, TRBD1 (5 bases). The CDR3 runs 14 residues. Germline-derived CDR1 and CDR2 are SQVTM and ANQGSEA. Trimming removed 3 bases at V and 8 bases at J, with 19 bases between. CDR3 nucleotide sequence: TGCAGCGTTGAGGGCAGGGCGCTAGCGGAAGGCTACACCTTC. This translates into CSVEGRALAEGYTF. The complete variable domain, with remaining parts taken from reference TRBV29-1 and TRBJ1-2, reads SAVISQKPSRDICQRGTSLTIQCQVDSQVTMMFWYRQQPGQSLTLIATANQGSEATYESGFVIDKFPISRPNLTFSTLTVSNMSPEDSSIYLCSVEGRALAEGYTFGSGTRLTVV.

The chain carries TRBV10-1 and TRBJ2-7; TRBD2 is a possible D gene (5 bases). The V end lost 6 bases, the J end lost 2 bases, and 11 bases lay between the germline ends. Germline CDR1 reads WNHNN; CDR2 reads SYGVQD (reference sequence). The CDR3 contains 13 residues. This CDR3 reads CASSDGLAYEQYF. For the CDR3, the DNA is TGCGCCAGCAGCGATGGACTGGCCTACGAGCAGTACTTC.

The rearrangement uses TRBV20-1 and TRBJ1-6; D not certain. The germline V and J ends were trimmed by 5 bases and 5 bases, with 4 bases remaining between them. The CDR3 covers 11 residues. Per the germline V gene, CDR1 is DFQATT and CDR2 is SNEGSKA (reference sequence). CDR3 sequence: CSAENNSPLHF. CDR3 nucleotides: TGCAGTGCTGAGAATAATTCACCCCTCCACTTT.

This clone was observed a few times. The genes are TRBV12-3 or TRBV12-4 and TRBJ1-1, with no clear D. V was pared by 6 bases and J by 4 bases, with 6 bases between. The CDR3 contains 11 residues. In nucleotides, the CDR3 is TGTGCCAGCAGCGTGAGCACTGAAGCTTTCTTT. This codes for CASSVSTEAFF.